Given below is one T cell receptor (beta chain) in context. The antigen is not known. CD4+ cell separation produced CD45RA+ naive and CD45RA-negative memory subsets. The data belong to a study of shared clonotypes between healthy human individuals. Study findings and constraints: Sampling covered blood only; tissue repertoires likely differ.

V was cut by 0 bases and J by 2 bases, with 10 bases left in between. CDR1 and CDR2 (germline): SGHRS, YFSETQ. This CDR3 contains 15 residues. The authors ran the assay at deep level. Some clones are missing from TCRdb's copy, which holds only in-frame ones; the method was immunoSEQ multiplex PCR. The sample carries some 2,500,000 clones, approximately 93% recorded once. Sequenced material: naive CD4+ T cells from PBMCs. The subset was: CD45RA+ positively selected. This TCR was sampled from a man between 18 and 35 years old in good health. Some clones in this sample may be carry-over from other donors' samples. The chain uses TRBV5-1 and TRBJ2-3, with D unclear. The CDR3 nucleotides read TGCGCCAGCAGCTTGGTGCAGAGTTTCACAGATACGCAGTATTTT. As protein: CASSLVQSFTDTQYF.